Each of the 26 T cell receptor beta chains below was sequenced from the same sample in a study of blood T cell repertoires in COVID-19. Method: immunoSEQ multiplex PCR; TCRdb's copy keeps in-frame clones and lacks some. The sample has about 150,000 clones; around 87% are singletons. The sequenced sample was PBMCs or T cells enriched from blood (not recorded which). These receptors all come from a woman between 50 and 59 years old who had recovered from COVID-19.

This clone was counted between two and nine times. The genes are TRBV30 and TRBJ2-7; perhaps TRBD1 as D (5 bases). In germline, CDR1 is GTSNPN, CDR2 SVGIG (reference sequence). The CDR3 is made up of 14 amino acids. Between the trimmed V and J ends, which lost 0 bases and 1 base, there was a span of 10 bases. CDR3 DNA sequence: TGTGCCTGGAGTGTAGGGCCAGGGTCCTACGAGCAGTACTTC. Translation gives CAWSVGPGSYEQYF. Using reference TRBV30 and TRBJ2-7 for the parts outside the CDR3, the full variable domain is SQTIHQWPATLVQPVGSPLSLECTVEGTSNPNLYWYRQAAGRGLQLLFYSVGIGQISSEVPQNLSASRPQDRQFILSSKKLLLSDSGFYLCAWSVGPGSYEQYFGPGTRLTVT.

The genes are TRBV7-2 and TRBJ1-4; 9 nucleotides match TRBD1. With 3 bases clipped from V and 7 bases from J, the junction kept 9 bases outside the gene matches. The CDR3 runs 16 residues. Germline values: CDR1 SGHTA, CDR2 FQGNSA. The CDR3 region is CASSFRAGQGVEKLFF. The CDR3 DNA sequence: TGTGCCAGCAGCTTCAGAGCGGGACAGGGTGTTGAAAAACTGTTTTTT.

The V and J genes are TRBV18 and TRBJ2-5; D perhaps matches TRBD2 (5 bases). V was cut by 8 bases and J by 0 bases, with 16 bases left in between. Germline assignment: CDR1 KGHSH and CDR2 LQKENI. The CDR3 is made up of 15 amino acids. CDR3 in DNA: TGTGCCAGCCTCGCCGGCGGGCCAGACCAAGAGACCCAGTACTTC. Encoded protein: CASLAGGPDQETQYF.

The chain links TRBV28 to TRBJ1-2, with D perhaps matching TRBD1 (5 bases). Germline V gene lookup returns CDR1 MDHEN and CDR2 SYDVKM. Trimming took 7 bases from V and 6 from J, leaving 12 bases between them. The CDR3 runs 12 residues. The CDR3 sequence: CASTWGGDGYTF. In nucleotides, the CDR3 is TGTGCCAGCACCTGGGGGGGGGATGGCTACACCTTC.

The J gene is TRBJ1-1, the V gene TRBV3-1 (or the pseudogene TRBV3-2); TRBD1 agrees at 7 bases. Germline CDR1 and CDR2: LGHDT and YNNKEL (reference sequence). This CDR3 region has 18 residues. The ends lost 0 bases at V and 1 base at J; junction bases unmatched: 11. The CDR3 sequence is CASSQEGRTGPENTEAFF. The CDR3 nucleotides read TGTGCCAGCAGCCAAGAAGGTCGGACAGGCCCCGAGAACACTGAAGCTTTCTTT.

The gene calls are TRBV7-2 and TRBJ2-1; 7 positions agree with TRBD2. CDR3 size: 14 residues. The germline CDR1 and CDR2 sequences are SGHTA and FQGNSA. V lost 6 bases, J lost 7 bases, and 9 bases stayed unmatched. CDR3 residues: CASRYPGGNNEQFF. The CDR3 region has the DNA TGTGCCAGCAGATACCCCGGGGGGAATAATGAGCAGTTCTTC.

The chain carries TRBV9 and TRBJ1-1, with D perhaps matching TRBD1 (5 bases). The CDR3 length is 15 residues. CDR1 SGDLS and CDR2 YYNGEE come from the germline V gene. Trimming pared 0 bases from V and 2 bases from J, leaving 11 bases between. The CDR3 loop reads CASSVVGRANTEAFF. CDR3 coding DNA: TGTGCCAGCAGCGTAGTTGGCAGGGCTAACACTGAAGCTTTCTTT.

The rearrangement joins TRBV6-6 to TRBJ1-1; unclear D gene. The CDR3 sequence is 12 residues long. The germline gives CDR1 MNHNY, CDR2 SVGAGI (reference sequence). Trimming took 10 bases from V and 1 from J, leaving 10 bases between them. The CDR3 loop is CATAFGNTEAFF. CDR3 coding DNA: TGTGCCACCGCTTTCGGGAACACTGAAGCTTTCTTT.

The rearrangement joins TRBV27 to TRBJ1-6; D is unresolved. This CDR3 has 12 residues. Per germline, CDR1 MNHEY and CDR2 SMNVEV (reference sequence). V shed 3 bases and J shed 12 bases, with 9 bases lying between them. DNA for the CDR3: TGTGCCAGCAGTTTGCCAGGCCGACCCCTCCACTTT. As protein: CASSLPGRPLHF.

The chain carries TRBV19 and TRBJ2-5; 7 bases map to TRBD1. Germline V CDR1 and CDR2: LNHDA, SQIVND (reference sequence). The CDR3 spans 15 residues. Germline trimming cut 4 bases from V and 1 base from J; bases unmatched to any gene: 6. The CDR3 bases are TGTGCCAGTAGTACAGGGGGATTATCCCAAGAGACCCAGTACTTC. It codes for CASSTGGLSQETQYF.

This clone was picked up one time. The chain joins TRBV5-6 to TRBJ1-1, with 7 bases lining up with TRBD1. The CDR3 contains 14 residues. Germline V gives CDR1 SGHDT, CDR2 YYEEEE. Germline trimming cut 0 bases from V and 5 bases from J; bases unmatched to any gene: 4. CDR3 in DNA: TGTGCCAGCAGCTTGGAGTACAGGGGTACTGAAGCTTTCTTT. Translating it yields CASSLEYRGTEAFF. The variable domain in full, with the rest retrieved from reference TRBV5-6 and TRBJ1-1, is DAGVTQSPTHLIKTRGQQVTLRCSPKSGHDTVSWYQQALGQGPQFIFQYYEEEERQRGNFPDRFSGHQFPNYSSELNVNALLLGDSALYLCASSLEYRGTEAFFGQGTRLTVV.

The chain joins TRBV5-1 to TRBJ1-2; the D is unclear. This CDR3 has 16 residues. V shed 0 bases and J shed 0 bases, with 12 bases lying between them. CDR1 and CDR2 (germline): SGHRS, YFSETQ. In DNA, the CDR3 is TGCGCCAGCAGCTTGGGTGCTAAAATCACTAACTATGGCTACACCTTC. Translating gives CASSLGAKITNYGYTF. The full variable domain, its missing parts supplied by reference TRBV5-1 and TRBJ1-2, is KAGVTQTPRYLIKTRGQQVTLSCSPISGHRSVSWYQQTPGQGLQFLFEYFSETQRNKGNFPGRFSGRQFSNSRSEMNVSTLELGDSALYLCASSLGAKITNYGYTFGSGTRLTVV.

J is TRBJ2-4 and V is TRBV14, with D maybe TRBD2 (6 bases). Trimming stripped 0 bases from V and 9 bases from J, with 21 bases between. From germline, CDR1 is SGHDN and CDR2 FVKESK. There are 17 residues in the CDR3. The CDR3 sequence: CASSQEGRGASGSIQYF. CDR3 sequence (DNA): TGTGCCAGCAGCCAAGAGGGGCGAGGGGCGTCCGGGAGCATTCAGTACTTC.

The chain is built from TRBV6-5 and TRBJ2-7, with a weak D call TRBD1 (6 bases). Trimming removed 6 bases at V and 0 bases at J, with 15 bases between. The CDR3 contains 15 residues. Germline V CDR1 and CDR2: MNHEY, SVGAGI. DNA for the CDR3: TGTGCCAGCAGCAAGACAGGTTTAAGCTCCTACGAGCAGTACTTC. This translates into CASSKTGLSSYEQYF.

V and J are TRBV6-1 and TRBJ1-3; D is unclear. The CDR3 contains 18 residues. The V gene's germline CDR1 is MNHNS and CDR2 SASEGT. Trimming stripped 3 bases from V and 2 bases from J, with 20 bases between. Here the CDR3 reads CASSEPPSRPSPGNTIYF. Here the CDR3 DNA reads TGTGCCAGCAGTGAGCCCCCCAGCAGGCCTTCCCCTGGAAACACCATATATTTT.

The CDR3 here is CASSQETPGENQPQHF. The CDR3 DNA reads TGTGCCAGCAGCCAAGAAACGCCGGGAGAGAATCAGCCCCAGCATTTT. This chain links TRBV4-2 with TRBJ1-5; D remains unclear. V gave up 0 bases and J gave up 4 bases, with 13 bases separating them. CDR1 is LGHNA, CDR2 YNFKEQ, per germline. The CDR3 has 16 amino acids.

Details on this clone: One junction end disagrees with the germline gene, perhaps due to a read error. CDR3 bases: TGTGCCAGCAGCTTAGGGGGAATAGGGGGAGTCCTATTC. It specifies CASSLGGIGGVLF. The gene calls are TRBV11-2 and TRBJ1-2; a possible D gene is TRBD1 (6 bases). Germline CDR1 SGHAT, CDR2 FQNNGV. This CDR3 contains 13 residues.

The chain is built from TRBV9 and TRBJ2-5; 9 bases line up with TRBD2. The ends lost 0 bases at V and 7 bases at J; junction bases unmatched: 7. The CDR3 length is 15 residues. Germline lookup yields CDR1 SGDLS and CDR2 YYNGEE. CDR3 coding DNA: TGTGCCAGCAGCGTAGCGACTAGCGGCATGGGGACCCAGTACTTC. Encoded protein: CASSVATSGMGTQYF.

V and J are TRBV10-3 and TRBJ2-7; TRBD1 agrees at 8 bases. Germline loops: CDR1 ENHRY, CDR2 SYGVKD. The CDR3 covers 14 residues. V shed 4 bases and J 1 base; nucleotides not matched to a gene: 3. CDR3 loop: CAISGQGSSYEQYF. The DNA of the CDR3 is TGTGCCATCAGTGGACAGGGGTCATCCTACGAGCAGTACTTC.

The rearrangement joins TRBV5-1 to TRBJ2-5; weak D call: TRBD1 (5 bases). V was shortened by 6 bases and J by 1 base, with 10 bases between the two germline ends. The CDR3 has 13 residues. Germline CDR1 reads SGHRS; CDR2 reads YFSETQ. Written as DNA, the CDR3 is TGCGCCAGCAAGACAGCCATCCAAGAGACCCAGTACTTC. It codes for CASKTAIQETQYF.

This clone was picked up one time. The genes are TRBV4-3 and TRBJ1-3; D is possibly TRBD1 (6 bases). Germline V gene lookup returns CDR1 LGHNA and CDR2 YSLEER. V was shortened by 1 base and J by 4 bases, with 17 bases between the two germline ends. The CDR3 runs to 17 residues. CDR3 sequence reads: CASSQAPITQGGNTIYF. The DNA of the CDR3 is TGCGCCAGCAGCCAAGCCCCAATTACACAGGGAGGAAACACCATATATTTT.

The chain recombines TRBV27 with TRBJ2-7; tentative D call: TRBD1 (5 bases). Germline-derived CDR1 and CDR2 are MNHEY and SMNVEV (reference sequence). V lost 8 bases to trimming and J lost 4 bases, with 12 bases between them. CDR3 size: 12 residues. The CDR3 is CASGNSGYEQYF. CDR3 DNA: TGTGCCAGCGGAAATTCAGGGTACGAGCAGTACTTC.

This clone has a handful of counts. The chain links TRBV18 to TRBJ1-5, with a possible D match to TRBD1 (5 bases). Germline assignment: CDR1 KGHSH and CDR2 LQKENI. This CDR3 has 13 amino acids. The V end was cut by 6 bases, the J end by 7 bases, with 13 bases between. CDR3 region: CASSQGSGQPQHF. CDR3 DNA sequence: TGTGCCAGCTCTCAGGGATCCGGCCAGCCCCAGCATTTT. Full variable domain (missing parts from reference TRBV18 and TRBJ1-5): NAGVMQNPRHLVRRRGQEARLRCSPMKGHSHVYWYRQLPEEGLKFMVYLQKENIIDESGMPKERFSAEFPKEGPSILRIQQVVRGDSAAYFCASSQGSGQPQHFGDGTRLSIL.

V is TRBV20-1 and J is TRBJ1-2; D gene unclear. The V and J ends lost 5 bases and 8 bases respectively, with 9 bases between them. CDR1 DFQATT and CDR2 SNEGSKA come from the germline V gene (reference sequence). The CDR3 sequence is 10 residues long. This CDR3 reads CSAPHMGYTF. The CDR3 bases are TGCAGTGCTCCACATATGGGCTACACCTTC.

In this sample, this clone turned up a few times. CDR3 sequence reads: CASSTGFSGNTIYF. CDR3 nucleotide sequence: TGTGCCAGCAGCACAGGGTTTTCCGGAAACACCATATATTTT. This rearrangement joins TRBV2 to TRBJ1-3; tentative D call: TRBD1 (6 bases). CDR1 and CDR2 from the germline V gene are SNHLY and FYNNEI. This CDR3 comprises 14 residues. V was shortened by 6 bases and J by 4 bases, with 13 bases between the two germline ends.

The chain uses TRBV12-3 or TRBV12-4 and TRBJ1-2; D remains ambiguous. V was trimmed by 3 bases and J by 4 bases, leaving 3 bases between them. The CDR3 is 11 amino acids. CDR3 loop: CASSFGYGYTF. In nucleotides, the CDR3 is TGTGCCAGCAGTTTCGGCTATGGCTACACCTTC.